Following are 10 T cell receptor beta chains from one sample sequenced in a study of regulatory T cells in long-lasting Graves disease. Through Arm-PCR of CDR3 regions and iRepertoire HTBI primers, TCR beta libraries were built. Via MiXCR, TCRdb re-called the multiplex PCR reads, giving one row per CDR3 protein. The table lists over 500,000 distinct CDR3 sequences, about 16% of them singletons, with around 13% in the top ten. Described time point: newly diagnosed GD, antithyroid drugs for less than 3 months. Following extraction of RNA from PBMCs, that RNA was used to make the TCR library. The same data also went into a second study, on T cells in Graves' hyperthyroidism and ophthalmopathy.

Sequences were derived from peripheral blood mononuclear cells (PBMCs), sampled at new diagnosis, from a patient treated with antithyroid drugs. These receptors all stem from a man younger than 30 with Graves disease.

This sequence joins TRBV9 and TRBJ1-3, with 9 bases that match TRBD1. This CDR3 spans 16 amino acids. The germline CDR1 and CDR2 sequences are SGDLS and YYNGEE. V lost 2 bases, J lost 0 bases, and 3 bases stayed unmatched. The CDR3 nucleotides are TGTGCCAGCAGCGTTGGACAGGGGCACTCTGGAAACACCATATATTTT. Its translation is CASSVGQGHSGNTIYF.

A word on this clonotype: A junction end diverges from the germline sequence, so it may reflect a read error. V and J are TRBV6-1 and TRBJ1-5, with TRBD1 as a possible D gene (5 bases). Germline CDR1 is MNHNS and CDR2 is SASEGT. The CDR3 is 16 residues long. CDR3 in amino acids: CASSGLSRDGNQPQHF. The CDR3 DNA sequence: TGCGCCAGCAGTGGTCTTTCTAGGGACGGCAATCAGCCCCAGCATTTT.

The sample holds a few counts of this clonotype. V and J are TRBV9 and TRBJ2-2; D call uncertain. Germline V CDR1 and CDR2: SGDLS, YYNGEE. This CDR3 has 15 amino acids. The V and J ends lost 0 bases and 6 bases respectively, with 12 bases between them. In DNA form, the CDR3 reads TGTGCCAGCAGCGTAGGGGGAATCTCGGCCGGGGAGCTGTTTTTT. Encoded protein: CASSVGGISAGELFF.

The V gene is TRBV10-3, the J gene TRBJ1-1; D gene uncertain. Trimming shortened V by 3 bases and J by 7 bases, and 9 bases separated the two germline ends. Germline lookup yields CDR1 ENHRY and CDR2 SYGVKD. The CDR3 has 12 residues. In DNA form, the CDR3 reads TGTGCCATCAGTGACAGTGTAGATGAAGCTTTCTTT. It encodes CAISDSVDEAFF.

This clonotype was counted at least ten times. V and J are TRBV4-1 and TRBJ1-1, with D possibly TRBD1 on 5 matching bases. Germline-derived CDR1 and CDR2 are MGHRA and YSYEKL. V shed 3 bases and J shed 5 bases, with 13 bases lying between them. The CDR3 extends over 14 amino acids. The CDR3 region has the DNA TGCGCCAGCAGCCATGAGTCGGGGGGGACTGAAGCTTTCTTT. Protein sequence: CASSHESGGTEAFF.

This clonotype was observed at least ten times. This chain connects TRBV10-3 to TRBJ1-5; D might be TRBD1 (5 bases). Trimming removed 11 bases at V and 3 bases at J, with 11 bases between. Germline V lookup: CDR1 ENHRY, CDR2 SYGVKD. The length of the CDR3 is 12 residues. CDR3 sequence: CASGQNNQPQHF. CDR3 sequence (DNA): TGTGCCTCCGGACAAAACAATCAGCCCCAGCATTTT.

The sample holds a few counts of this clonotype. CDR3: CASSWTREQFF. The CDR3 DNA sequence: TGTGCCAGCAGCTGGACACGTGAGCAGTTCTTC. V and J are TRBV5-6 and TRBJ2-1; D might be TRBD1 (5 bases). Trimming left V 3 bases short and J 9 bases short, with 7 bases between. The CDR3 has 11 residues. Per the germline V gene, CDR1 is SGHDT and CDR2 is YYEEEE.

The chain employs TRBV5-1 and TRBJ1-2; the D gene is possibly TRBD1 (6 bases). V lost 4 bases, J lost 3 bases, and 13 bases lay in between. The CDR3 is made up of 14 amino acids. CDR1 SGHRS and CDR2 YFSETQ come from the germline V gene. CDR3 DNA sequence: TGCGCCAGCAGCAATCCACAGGGTGACTATGGCTACACCTTC. Translation: CASSNPQGDYGYTF.

The V gene is TRBV15, the J gene TRBJ2-7; D ambiguous. The germline V and J ends were trimmed by 0 bases and 3 bases, with 9 bases remaining between them. This CDR3 is built from 14 residues. Germline V gives CDR1 LNHNV, CDR2 YYDKDF (reference sequence). The CDR3 sequence: CATSRDFQSYEQYF. CDR3 sequence (DNA): TGTGCCACCAGCAGAGATTTTCAGAGCTACGAGCAGTACTTC.

This clonotype occurred many times. The chain uses TRBV7-9 and TRBJ1-1; D not resolved. Looked up from germline, CDR1 is SEHNR and CDR2 is FQNEAQ (reference sequence). There are 15 residues in the CDR3. The ends were cut back, 4 bases at V and 1 base at J, with 13 bases in the middle. This CDR3 is CASSSLGQPNTEAFF. The CDR3, as DNA: TGTGCCAGCAGCTCCCTAGGGCAGCCGAACACTGAAGCTTTCTTT.